This T cell receptor (beta chain) was obtained from a study of T cell changes during pregnancy in multiple sclerosis. The protocol was immunoSEQ multiplex PCR, while the TCRdb copy is restricted to in-frame clones and leaves out a portion. The sample has some 27,000 clones, roughly 89% seen once. CDR1 LNHNV and CDR2 YYDKDF come from the germline V gene (reference sequence). J gave up 0 bases and V 2 bases, and 9 bases lay outside the gene matches. CDR3 length: 17 residues. This clone has only one observation. This receptor was obtained from a female donor in good health, enrolled as a control in a pregnancy study. The sequencing used CD4+ T cells from peripheral blood mononuclear cells, collected in the first trimester of pregnancy. The chain links TRBV15 to TRBJ1-1; TRBD1 aligns across 7 bases. The CDR3 reads CATSRSEGAGMNTEAFF. In DNA form, the CDR3 reads TGTGCCACCAGCAGATCCGAGGGGGCAGGGATGAACACTGAAGCTTTCTTT.